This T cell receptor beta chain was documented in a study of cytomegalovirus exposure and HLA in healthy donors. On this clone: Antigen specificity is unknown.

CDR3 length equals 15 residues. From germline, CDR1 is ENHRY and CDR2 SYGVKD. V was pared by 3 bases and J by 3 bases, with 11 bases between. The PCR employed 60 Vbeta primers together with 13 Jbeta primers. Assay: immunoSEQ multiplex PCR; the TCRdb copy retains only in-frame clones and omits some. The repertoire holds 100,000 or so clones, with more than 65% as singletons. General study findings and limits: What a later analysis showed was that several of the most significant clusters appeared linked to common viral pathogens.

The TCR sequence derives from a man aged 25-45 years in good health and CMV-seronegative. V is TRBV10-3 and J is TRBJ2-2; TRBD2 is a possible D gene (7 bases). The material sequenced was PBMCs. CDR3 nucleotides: TGTGCCATCAGTGAAGGGGGGGCTGACACCGGGGAGCTGTTTTTT. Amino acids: CAISEGGADTGELFF.